This T cell receptor beta chain derives from a study of shared clonotypes between healthy human individuals (dated by TCRdb to about 2020). Turning to the overall study: The cohort included three men and two women between 18 and 49 years of age. For each donor, CD4 naive and CD4 memory were each run on three plates, CD8 naive on two plates, and CD8 memory on one plate. Blood TCR repertoires of about 5 healthy adults were deeply sequenced to estimate repertoire size and the extent of clonotype sharing between individuals. To increase sequencing depth and limit assay-specific biases, different laboratories used diverse techniques to prepare libraries and sequence TCR repertoires. Per donor, leukapheresis produced somewhere between about 0.85 and 8.9 billion PBMCs.

TCR CDR3 regions were amplified from genomic DNA by multiplex PCR using the deep immunoSEQ assay. Extracted genomic DNA from each cell subset was spread evenly across all wells of several immunoSEQ 96-well plates, with each plate serving as a replicate. For sorted subsets, each replicate PCR was loaded with approximately 200 ng genomic DNA, equivalent to some 31,000 T cell genomes. Purified libraries were quantified with a Qubit 3.0 fluorometer, sized on a Bioanalyzer 2100, and re-quantified with the KAPA Library Quantification kit. A separate single-read 150-cycle Illumina NextSeq 550 flow cell was used to sequence each immunoSEQ 96-well plate. The authors processed their data as follows. Because the immunoSEQ output held only junctional sequences and lacked quality scores, the filtering could not match the filtering applied to full-length reads. To assign V/J genes and CDR3, sequences were annotated using PyIR, a Python wrapper for IgBLAST v1.9, with IMGT germline references. Reads were filtered out if the reads had weak V/J assignments (E-value above 1e-6), no CDR3, stop codons, out-of-frame junctions, or ambiguous translated residues. V3J clonotypes were defined as sequences sharing an identical inferred V gene, J gene, and CDR3 amino acid sequence. To compute the percentage overlap between repertoires, the number of shared unique clonotypes was divided by the size of the smaller repertoire. Three approaches were used to assess repertoire richness: RTK rarefaction, the Chao1 estimator, and Recon v2.1 estimates of unobserved clonotypes. For all TCRbeta clonotypes obtained by the gDNA method from a handful of donors, generation probabilities were computed with OLGA. This immuneACCESS table, as held by TCRdb, lists in-frame sequences with V and J called but not all clones. Of the missing ones, under half trace to an unresolved V gene in checked studies; the others have no known cause. Clonal size and the V and J genes are those of that table, whereas D and trimming came from the DNA. The sample table records around 1,100,000 clones; approximately 80% of these occur just once. 0.89% of the sample rests with the top ten.

The CDR3 contains 13 residues, cysteine and phenylalanine counted. The sequence is cut down to CDR3 DNA, 39 bases in frame from base 1. V was cut back by 2 bases and J by 4 bases, leaving a gap of 5 bases between them. Reading the germline V gene gives CDR1 SGHTA and CDR2 FQGNSA. As regards this clone: Its antigen is unknown. The input lacks base qualities; no much larger clone sits a single base away.

Donors were healthy HIV-negative adults with no recently reported acute infections or vaccinations. Only Caucasian adults living in Nashville, Tennessee, USA were represented among the donors. Magnetic negative selection was used to enrich CD4+ T cells, after which naive cells were positively selected on CD45RA and the negative fraction became the memory subset. After blood collection by leukapheresis, PBMCs were isolated using Ficoll-Histopaque density gradient centrifugation and then cryopreserved in the vapor phase of liquid nitrogen. Analytical flow cytometry was used to check the purity and quantity of each magnetically sorted T cell population. Genomic DNA was isolated from every sorted fraction and measured by UV absorbance on a Nanodrop 2000c. What the authors observed across the whole study: Rarefaction of sorted-subset datasets indicated incomplete sequencing despite the large sequencing depth. Pairwise subsampling led to the expectation that sequencing depth would affect the degree of clonotype sharing among donors. Because the study included only a small number of donors, the genetic and exposure-history diversity represented was limited. Approximately 5% of naive CD4, 3.5% of naive CD8, about 2.4% of memory CD4, and over 0.35% of memory CD8 clonotypes were shared across a handful of donors. Compared with non-shared clonotypes, clonotypes shared by all four sorted-subset donors had higher generation probabilities. Naive subsets generally had larger estimated clonotype richness than memory subsets did. Sampling was restricted to blood, and TCR repertoires in tissue are likely to differ from TCR repertoires in blood.

The sequence was collected from a young man in good health. Some clones in this sample may be carry-over from other donors' samples. This receptor chain uses TRBV7-2 and TRBJ2-2, with no confidently assigned D gene. Sequencing was carried out using memory CD4+ T cells from PBMCs. The sample's cell subset or site label is to be understood as: CD45RA-negative fraction. The DNA sequence follows: TGTGCCAGCAGCTTACTTACCACCGGGGAGCTGTTTTTT. Its protein reads: CASSLLTTGELFF.